Listed below are T cell receptor beta chains from one sample, sequenced in a study of blood T cell repertoires in COVID-19. This table comes from immunoSEQ multiplex PCR, and its TCRdb copy is limited to in-frame clones, with some not included. The profile covers about 220,000 clones, with roughly 84% appearing a single time and 5.1% taken by the ten largest. The sequencing sample was made of peripheral blood. These TCRs come from a woman aged 60-75 years who had recovered from COVID-19. Both conserved end residues are part of each CDR3. A D gene is named only where the DNA matches it firmly. Expanded clones get a size class; other rows say once, few or many, or leave the size out.

TRBD2,17,TRBJ2-1,NA,TRBV29-1,CSAWRSGGAGSYNEQFF,TGCAGCGCCTGGAGGAGCGGGGGGGCCGGGTCCTACAATGAGCAGTTCTTC
TRBD1,14,TRBJ2-7,NA,TRBV5-1,CASTGTGDPYEQYF,TGCGCCAGTACCGGGACAGGGGACCCCTACGAGCAGTACTTC
TRBD1,15,TRBJ1-6,NA,TRBV7-6,CASSSVTGGGSPLHF,TGTGCCAGCAGTTCGGTCACAGGGGGAGGTTCACCCCTCCACTTT
NA,15,TRBJ1-1,NA,TRBV5-4,CASSLSGGRNTEAFF,TGTGCCAGCAGCTTGAGCGGGGGGCGGAACACTGAAGCTTTCTTT
NA,13,TRBJ2-7,NA,TRBV30,CAWSARYDSEQYF,TGTGCCTGGAGTGCCCGATACGATAGCGAGCAGTACTTC
TRBD1,15,TRBJ2-1,NA,TRBV5-1,CASSPIATGGFEQFF,TGCGCCAGCAGCCCTATAGCCACAGGGGGCTTTGAGCAGTTCTTC
TRBD1,15,TRBJ1-2,NA,TRBV7-2,CASSSRTGFHYGYTF,TGTGCCAGCAGCTCGAGGACAGGCTTTCACTATGGCTACACCTTC
TRBD1,16,TRBJ2-1,NA,TRBV19,CASSTGTGELGNEQFF,TGTGCCAGTAGTACCGGGACAGGGGAGTTAGGGAATGAGCAGTTCTTC
NA,14,TRBJ1-1,NA,TRBV19,CASSMKALNTEAFF,TGTGCCAGTAGTATGAAAGCCTTGAACACTGAAGCTTTCTTT
NA,14,TRBJ2-5,NA,TRBV3-1/TRBV3-2,CASSQRGWRETQYF,TGTGCCAGCAGCCAACGGGGGTGGAGAGAGACCCAGTACTTC
NA,15,TRBJ1-1,NA,TRBV18,CASSPNLGQHTEAFF,TGTGCCAGCTCACCAAACCTCGGACAGCACACTGAAGCTTTCTTT
TRBD1,14,TRBJ2-2,NA,TRBV19,CASKETGFTGELFF,TGTGCCAGTAAAGAGACAGGGTTCACCGGGGAGCTGTTTTTT
NA,15,TRBJ2-3,once,TRBV11-2,CASSTRVGSTDTQYF,TGTGCCAGCAGCACCCGTGTCGGTAGCACAGATACGCAGTATTTT
TRBD2,14,TRBJ2-5,NA,TRBV5-1,CASTGGGAVETQYF,TGCGCCAGCACCGGCGGGGGGGCCGTGGAGACCCAGTACTTC
NA,14,TRBJ1-1,once,TRBV4-3,CASSPLGGGTEAFF,TGCGCCAGCAGCCCTTTGGGGGGGGGAACTGAAGCTTTCTTT
NA,16,TRBJ2-7,NA,TRBV6-2/TRBV6-3,CASSHPLDRGTYEQYF,TGTGCCAGCAGCCACCCTCTGGACCGCGGGACCTACGAGCAGTACTTC
TRBD1,13,TRBJ1-2,NA,TRBV7-9,CAITGEVIYGYTF,TGTGCCATAACAGGGGAGGTCATCTATGGCTACACCTTC
TRBD2,14,TRBJ2-2,NA,TRBV30,CACQRGDFTGELFF,TGTGCCTGCCAGCGGGGGGATTTCACCGGGGAGCTGTTTTTT
TRBD2,16,TRBJ2-1,NA,TRBV7-8,CASSLEPSGSYNEQFF,TGTGCCAGCAGCTTAGAGCCTAGCGGGTCCTACAATGAGCAGTTCTTC
NA,16,TRBJ1-6,NA,TRBV21-1,CASSKEGAGCNSPLHF,TGTGCCAGCAGCAAAGAGGGTGCAGGGTGTAATTCACCCCTCCACTTT
NA,15,TRBJ2-1,once,TRBV10-3,CAISAPRLDNNEQFF,TGTGCCATCAGTGCCCCCCGACTAGACAACAATGAGCAGTTCTTC
TRBD2,14,TRBJ2-7,NA,TRBV2,CASNVRGGIYEQYF,TGTGCCAGCAATGTGCGGGGGGGGATTTACGAGCAGTACTTC
TRBD2,17,TRBJ2-7,once,TRBV4-2,CASSQASGGPPHYEQYF,TGTGCCAGCAGCCAAGCCAGCGGGGGGCCGCCTCATTACGAGCAGTACTTC
TRBD1,17,TRBJ1-5,NA,TRBV15,CATSPNPRDRGRQPQHF,TGTGCCACCAGCCCCAACCCCCGGGACAGGGGACGTCAGCCCCAGCATTTT
NA,13,TRBJ2-7,NA,TRBV12-5,CASGLPNSPQQYF,TGTGCTAGTGGTTTGCCAAACAGTCCCCAGCAGTACTTC
NA,13,TRBJ2-5,NA,TRBV6-5,CASSRGLIETQYF,TGTGCCAGCAGTCGCGGACTTATCGAGACCCAGTACTTC
NA,14,TRBJ1-1,NA,TRBV7-3,CASSLGGMNTEAFF,TGTGCCAGCAGCTTGGGGGGTATGAACACTGAAGCTTTCTTT
NA,13,TRBJ2-7,NA,TRBV6-6,CASSFRSPHEQYF,TGTGCCAGCAGTTTCCGGTCCCCCCACGAGCAGTACTTC
NA,19,TRBJ2-2,NA,TRBV5-1,CASSTVFRGANLRAGELFF,TGCGCCAGCAGCACGGTCTTCAGGGGTGCTAATTTACGGGCCGGGGAGCTGTTTTTT
NA,14,TRBJ1-4,NA,TRBV6-6,CASSYSTGGEKLFF,TGTGCCAGCAGTTACTCGACAGGAGGTGAAAAACTGTTTTTT
TRBD1,16,TRBJ2-7,NA,TRBV7-9,CASSVGQGALDYEQYF,TGTGCCAGCAGCGTCGGACAGGGGGCCTTAGACTACGAGCAGTACTTC
TRBD2,14,TRBJ2-1,NA,TRBV5-3,CARRERGPYNEQFF,TGTGCCAGAAGGGAGCGGGGTCCCTACAATGAGCAGTTCTTC
TRBD1,14,TRBJ1-2,NA,TRBV9,CASSVGQGPYGYTF,TGTGCCAGCAGCGTAGGACAGGGTCCCTATGGCTACACCTTC
NA,15,TRBJ1-5,few,TRBV7-8,CASSRAPGSNQPQHF,TGTGCCAGCAGCCGAGCCCCGGGAAGCAATCAGCCCCAGCATTTT
NA,18,TRBJ1-3,few,TRBV3-1/TRBV3-2,CASSLTRGGGQPGNTIYF,TGTGCCAGCAGCCTAACAAGAGGCGGGGGACAACCTGGAAACACCATATATTTT
NA,16,TRBJ1-1,NA,TRBV19,CASSIVRTDMNTEAFF,TGTGCCAGTAGTATAGTCCGGACAGACATGAACACTGAAGCTTTCTTT
NA,17,TRBJ1-3,NA,TRBV9,CASSAHRQGGSGNTIYF,TGTGCCAGCAGCGCACATCGTCAGGGAGGCTCTGGAAACACCATATATTTT
TRBD1,15,TRBJ2-3,NA,TRBV7-9,CASSRTGGSIDTQYF,TGTGCCAGCAGCCGCACAGGGGGTAGTATAGATACGCAGTATTTT
NA,14,TRBJ2-3,NA,TRBV7-9,CASSLVGRADTQYF,TGTGCCAGCAGCTTAGTAGGGCGGGCAGATACGCAGTATTTT
TRBD1,15,TRBJ2-3,NA,TRBV25-1,CASSYGQGGIDTQYF,TGTGCCAGCAGTTACGGACAGGGAGGTATAGATACGCAGTATTTT
NA,15,TRBJ1-1,NA,TRBV6-5,CASSHTQVLDTEAFF,TGTGCCAGCAGCCACACTCAGGTCTTGGACACTGAAGCTTTCTTT
NA,14,TRBJ1-1,NA,TRBV25-1,CASSDPRGDTEAFF,TGTGCCAGCAGTGATCCACGGGGGGACACTGAAGCTTTCTTT
NA,14,TRBJ2-7,NA,TRBV21-1,CASSTPGQGNEQYF,TGTGCCAGCAGCACCCCGGGACAGGGAAACGAGCAGTACTTC
NA,11,TRBJ1-1,few,TRBV7-9,CASSFNREAFF,TGTGCCAGCAGCTTCAACAGAGAAGCTTTCTTT
NA,13,TRBJ1-5,NA,TRBV12-3/TRBV12-4,CASSFSGAQPQHF,TGTGCCAGCAGTTTCTCGGGAGCCCAGCCCCAGCATTTT
TRBD2,20,TRBJ2-3,once,TRBV6-2/TRBV6-3,CASSYNLAGGSFSSTDTQYF,TGTGCCAGCAGTTACAACCTAGCGGGGGGCTCCTTCTCTAGCACAGATACGCAGTATTTT
TRBD1,15,TRBJ1-1,few,TRBV2,CASSFQQGANTEAFF,TGTGCCAGCAGTTTTCAACAGGGGGCAAACACTGAAGCTTTCTTT
NA,14,TRBJ2-2,NA,TRBV15,CATSRGGNTGELFF,TGTGCCACCAGCAGAGGAGGGAACACCGGGGAGCTGTTTTTT
TRBD1,15,TRBJ1-2,NA,TRBV7-6,CASSLEQGANYGYTF,TGTGCCAGCAGCTTAGAACAGGGGGCTAACTATGGCTACACCTTC
TRBD1,15,TRBJ1-5,once,TRBV30,CAWSARTGGGSPQHF,TGTGCCTGGAGCGCGAGGACAGGGGGCGGGAGCCCCCAGCATTTT
NA,14,TRBJ2-7,NA,TRBV4-2,CASSRKGKEYEQYF,TGTGCCAGCAGCCGGAAGGGGAAGGAATACGAGCAGTACTTC
NA,15,TRBJ1-4,NA,TRBV9,CASSPSGATNEKLFF,TGTGCCAGCAGCCCGTCAGGGGCAACTAATGAAAAACTGTTTTTT
TRBD2,15,TRBJ2-1,NA,TRBV30,CAWSHPSGGPNEQFF,TGTGCCTGGAGTCATCCTAGCGGGGGACCTAATGAGCAGTTCTTC
TRBD2,17,TRBJ2-7,NA,TRBV5-1,CASSLGEGRISSYEQYF,TGCGCCAGCAGCTTGGGGGAGGGACGGATTAGCTCCTACGAGCAGTACTTC